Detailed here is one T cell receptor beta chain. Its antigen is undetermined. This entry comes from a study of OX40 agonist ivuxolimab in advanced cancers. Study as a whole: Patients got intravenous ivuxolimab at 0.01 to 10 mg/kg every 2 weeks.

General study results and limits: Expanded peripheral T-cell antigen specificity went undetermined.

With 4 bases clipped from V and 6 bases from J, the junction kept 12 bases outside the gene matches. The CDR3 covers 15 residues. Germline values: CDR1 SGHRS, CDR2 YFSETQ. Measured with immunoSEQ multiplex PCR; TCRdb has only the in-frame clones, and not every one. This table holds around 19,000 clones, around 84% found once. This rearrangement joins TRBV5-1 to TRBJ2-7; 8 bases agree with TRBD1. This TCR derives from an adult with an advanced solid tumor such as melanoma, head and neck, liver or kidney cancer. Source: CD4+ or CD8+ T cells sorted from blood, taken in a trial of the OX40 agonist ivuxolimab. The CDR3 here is CASSGDRGGSSEQYF. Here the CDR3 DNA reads TGCGCCAGCAGCGGCGACAGGGGTGGATCGTCCGAGCAGTACTTC.